This record concerns one T cell receptor beta chain sequence. What this receptor recognizes is not known. No much larger clone exists at a distance of one base, and base qualities are not known. These data originate in a study of blood T cell repertoires in COVID-19 (dated by TCRdb to about 2020). Looking at the study overall: Samples from collaborators originated in the United States, Italy and Spain and spanned both the acute and convalescent phases of COVID-19. The material from the prospective study consisted of cDNA or gDNA derived from T cells, B-cell-depleted T cells, or PBMCs. The dataset comprised deeply sampled blood TCRbeta repertoires from subjects exposed to, actively infected with, or recovered from COVID-19. The repertoires were released in a freely available public database meant as a resource for research on the immune response to SARS-CoV-2. The samples were drawn from two sources: the first 160 participants of the ongoing ImmuneRACE study, and 1,000 to 1,500 subjects contributed by 6 global collaborators. The sample metadata nearly always contained a de-identified subject ID, COVID-19 status, age in years and sex. Where available, HLA class I and class II types were taken from metadata supplied by the sample provider and were not determined by assay-based typing. Summary of the overall study and its limitations: The quantity of clinical and demographic metadata differed by source and by participant and was supplied without curation.

The germline ends are 12 bases apart after V is trimmed by 5 bases and J by 7 bases. Counted from cysteine to phenylalanine, this CDR3 has 13 amino acids. CDR3 DNA only is kept here, 39 bases in frame from base 1. The germline V gene sets CDR1 to SGDLS and CDR2 to YYNGEE. Samples from volunteer blood donors who had recovered from COVID-19 were contributed by a second Seattle source. Whole blood was collected in K2EDTA tubes by collaborating institutions according to the institutions' own protocols. Collaborator samples were shipped for TCRbeta analysis as frozen whole blood, isolated PBMCs, or DNA extracted from either sample type. TCRbeta CDR3 regions were amplified from genomic DNA using the immunoSEQ Assay, a bias-controlled multiplex PCR. Per the authors' processing: Nucleated cell counts per sample were estimated from amplification of reference gene primers within the assay. To quantify the absolute abundance of each unique TCRbeta CDR3 rearrangement, sequence reads were collapsed and filtered. For each sample, productive Simpson clonality was calculated as the square root of Simpson's diversity index across productive rearrangements. The immuneACCESS repertoire file appears here via TCRdb, limited to in-frame rearrangements. These files lack a portion of the clones; in checked studies, under half of the deficit traces to unresolved V genes, and the cause of the others is not known. V and J calls and clone size are given by that table; D and trimming were obtained from the DNA. The table for this sample lists 200,000 to 250,000 clones; about nine tenths of them were counted only once. Under 7.5% of the sample goes to the ten largest clones.

Sequencing input: peripheral blood. This TCR was recovered from a man in his sixties who had recovered from COVID-19. The sequence links TRBV9 to TRBJ1-4, with no reliable assignment of the D segment. CDR3 region: CASSRGALEKLFF. The bases are TGTGCCAGCAGTCGGGGAGCGCTTGAAAAACTGTTTTTT.